This T cell receptor (beta chain) appears in the sequencing data of a study of T cells after yellow fever vaccination. Looking at the study overall: Preparation of the low-cell-number fractions used SMART-Seq v4 Ultra Low Input.

Via MiXCR, TCRdb re-called the 5' RACE reads, giving one row per CDR3 protein. The repertoire has around 320,000 distinct CDR3 sequences, approximately 10% of them found once; the top ten carry around 3.5%. General study findings and limits: The secondary T-cell response peaked on day 5, not day 15, but was weaker. Booster samples showed a return of most primary-vaccination clones (roughly 96% CD4, 88% CD8).

Comments on this clonotype: Its target is unknown.

The germline CDR1 and CDR2 sequences are SGHNT and YYREEE (reference sequence). The CDR3 consists of 16 residues. Germline trimming cut 4 bases from V and 0 bases from J; bases unmatched to any gene: 7. The sample here was CD4+ T cells sorted from PBMCs, taken 5 days after the yellow fever booster vaccination. The chain recombines TRBV5-4 with TRBJ2-1, with TRBD1 matching 7 bases. The receptor was isolated from a man aged 18 to 30 who received the YFV17D yellow fever vaccine. The CDR3 protein is CASSPTGRYSYNEQFF. CDR3 nucleotide sequence: TGTGCCAGCAGCCCGACAGGGCGATACTCCTACAATGAGCAGTTCTTC.